This T cell receptor beta chain was sequenced in a study of T cells after posttransplantation cyclophosphamide. Whole-study results and caveats: Tissue-infiltrating T cells from skin or gut overlapped little with blood T cells. Donor CD8+ memory clones often dominated recipient blood repertoires at later times. TRB clonality was highly associated with recipient CMV seropositivity and reactivation.

Only in-frame clones appear in the TCRdb table, and some are missing; sequencing was by immunoSEQ multiplex PCR. The sample includes 50,000 to 65,000 clones, about 86% of them seen just once. This CDR3 has 13 residues. Germline-derived CDR1 and CDR2 are SGHKS and YYEKEE (reference sequence). The V segment lost 6 bases and the J segment 2 bases; nucleotides outside the gene matches: 5. A word on this clone: The antigen remains unidentified.

The source of this sequence is a man aged 30 to 39 with a blood cancer, CMV-positive, and with a related stem cell donor. Sequencing was performed on PBMCs. The chain employs TRBV5-5 and TRBJ2-7; 7 bases are a match to TRBD1. CDR3 nucleotide sequence: TGTGCCAGCAACGCAGGGACAGCCTACGAGCAGTACTTC. Encoded protein: CASNAGTAYEQYF.